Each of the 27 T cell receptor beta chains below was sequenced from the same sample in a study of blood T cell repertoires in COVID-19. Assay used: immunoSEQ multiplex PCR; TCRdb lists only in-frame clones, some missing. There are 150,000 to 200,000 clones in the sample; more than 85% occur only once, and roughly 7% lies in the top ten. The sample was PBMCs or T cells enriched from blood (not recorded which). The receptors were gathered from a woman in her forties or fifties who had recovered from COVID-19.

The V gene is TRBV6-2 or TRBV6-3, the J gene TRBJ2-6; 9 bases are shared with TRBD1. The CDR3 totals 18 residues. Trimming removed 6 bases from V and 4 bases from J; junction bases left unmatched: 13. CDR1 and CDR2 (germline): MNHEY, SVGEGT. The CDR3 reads CASSRPIGTGTGANVLTF. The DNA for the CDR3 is TGTGCCAGCAGCCGTCCCATTGGGACAGGGACCGGGGCCAACGTCCTGACTTTC.

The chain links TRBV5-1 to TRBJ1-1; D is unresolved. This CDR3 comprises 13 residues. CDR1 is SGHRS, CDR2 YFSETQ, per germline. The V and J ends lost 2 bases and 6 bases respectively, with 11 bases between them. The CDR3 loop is CASSFTALSEAFF. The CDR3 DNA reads TGCGCCAGCAGCTTTACAGCCTTATCTGAAGCTTTCTTT. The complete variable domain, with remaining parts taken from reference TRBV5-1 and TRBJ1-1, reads KAGVTQTPRYLIKTRGQQVTLSCSPISGHRSVSWYQQTPGQGLQFLFEYFSETQRNKGNFPGRFSGRQFSNSRSEMNVSTLELGDSALYLCASSFTALSEAFFGQGTRLTVV.

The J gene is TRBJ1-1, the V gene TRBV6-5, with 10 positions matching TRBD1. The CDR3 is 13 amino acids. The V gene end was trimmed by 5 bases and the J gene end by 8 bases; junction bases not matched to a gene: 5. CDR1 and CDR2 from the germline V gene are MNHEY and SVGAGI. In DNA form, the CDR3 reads TGTGCCAGCAGTCTGACAGGGGGCACCGAAGCTTTCTTT. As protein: CASSLTGGTEAFF.

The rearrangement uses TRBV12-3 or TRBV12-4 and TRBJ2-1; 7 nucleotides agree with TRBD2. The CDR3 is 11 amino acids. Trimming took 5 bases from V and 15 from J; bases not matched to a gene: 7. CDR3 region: CASSGLGRLFF. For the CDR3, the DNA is TGTGCCAGCAGTGGACTAGGAAGGCTGTTCTTC.

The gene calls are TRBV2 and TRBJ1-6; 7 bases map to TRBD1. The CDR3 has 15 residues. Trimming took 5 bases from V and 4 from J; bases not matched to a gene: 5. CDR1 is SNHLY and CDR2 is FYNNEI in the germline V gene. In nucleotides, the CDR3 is TGTGCCAGCAGTAGGCGGGACAGTTATAATTCACCCCTCCACTTT. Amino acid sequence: CASSRRDSYNSPLHF.

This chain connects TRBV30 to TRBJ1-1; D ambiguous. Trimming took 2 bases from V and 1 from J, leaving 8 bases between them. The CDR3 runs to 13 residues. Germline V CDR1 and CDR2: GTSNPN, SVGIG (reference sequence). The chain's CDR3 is CAWSLESNTEAFF. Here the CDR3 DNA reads TGTGCCTGGAGTTTAGAGTCGAACACTGAAGCTTTCTTT.

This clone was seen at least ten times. CDR3 sequence: CASSIAVTGFNEKLFF. The CDR3 nucleotides are TGTGCCAGTAGTATAGCTGTGACAGGCTTCAATGAAAAACTGTTTTTT. V gene TRBV19 combines with J gene TRBJ1-4, with D possibly TRBD1 on 6 matching bases. Deletions cut 1 base from V and 5 bases from J, with 14 bases between. Germline assignment: CDR1 LNHDA and CDR2 SQIVND (reference sequence). The CDR3 covers 16 residues. Full variable domain (rest looked up from reference TRBV19 and TRBJ1-4): DGGITQSPKYLFRKEGQNVTLSCEQNLNHDAMYWYRQDPGQGLRLIYYSQIVNDFQKGDIAEGYSVSREKKESFPLTVTSAQKNPTAFYLCASSIAVTGFNEKLFFGSGTQLSVL.

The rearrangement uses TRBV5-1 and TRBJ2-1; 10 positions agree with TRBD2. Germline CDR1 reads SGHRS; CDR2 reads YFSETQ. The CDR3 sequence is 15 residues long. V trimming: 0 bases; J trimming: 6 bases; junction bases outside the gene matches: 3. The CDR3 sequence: CASSLALAGLNEQFF. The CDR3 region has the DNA TGCGCCAGCAGCTTGGCACTAGCGGGGCTCAATGAGCAGTTCTTC.

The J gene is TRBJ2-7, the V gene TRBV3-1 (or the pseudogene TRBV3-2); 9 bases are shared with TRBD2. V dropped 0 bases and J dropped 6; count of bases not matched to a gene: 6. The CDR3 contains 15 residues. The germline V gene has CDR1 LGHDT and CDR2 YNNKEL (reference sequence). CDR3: CASSQEGLAGREQYF. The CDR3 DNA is TGTGCCAGCAGCCAAGAGGGCCTAGCGGGACGCGAGCAGTACTTC.

CDR3 amino acids: CASSQNPQAGNYEQYF. In nucleotides, the CDR3 is TGTGCCAGCAGCCAAAACCCCCAGGCAGGGAACTACGAGCAGTACTTC. This chain links TRBV3-1 (or the pseudogene TRBV3-2) with TRBJ2-7, with D tentatively TRBD1 (5 bases). V was pared by 2 bases and J by 3 bases, with 17 bases between. Germline lookup yields CDR1 LGHDT and CDR2 YNNKEL (reference sequence). The CDR3 sequence is 16 residues long.

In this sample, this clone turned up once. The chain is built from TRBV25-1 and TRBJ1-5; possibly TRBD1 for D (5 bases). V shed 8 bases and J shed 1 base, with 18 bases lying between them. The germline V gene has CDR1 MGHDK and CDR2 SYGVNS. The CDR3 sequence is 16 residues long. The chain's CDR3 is CASGEGLGGSNQPQHF. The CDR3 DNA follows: TGTGCCAGCGGGGAGGGACTGGGGGGGAGCAATCAGCCCCAGCATTTT.

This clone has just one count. The CDR3 region has the DNA TGTGCCAGCCGCCGAGACATGAACACTGAAGCTTTCTTT. Translated: CASRRDMNTEAFF. The chain is built from TRBV27 and TRBJ1-1; D gene ambiguous. CDR3 size: 13 residues. Germline CDR1 and CDR2: MNHEY and SMNVEV (reference sequence). Between the trimmed V and J ends, which lost 8 bases and 0 bases, there was a span of 10 bases.

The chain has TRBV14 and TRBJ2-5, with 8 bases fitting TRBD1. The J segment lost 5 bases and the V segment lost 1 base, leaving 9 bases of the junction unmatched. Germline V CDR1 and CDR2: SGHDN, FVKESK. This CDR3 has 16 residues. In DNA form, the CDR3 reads TGTGCCAGCAGCCAAGGTTTTTCAGGGGGCTCGGAGACCCAGTACTTC. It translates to CASSQGFSGGSETQYF.

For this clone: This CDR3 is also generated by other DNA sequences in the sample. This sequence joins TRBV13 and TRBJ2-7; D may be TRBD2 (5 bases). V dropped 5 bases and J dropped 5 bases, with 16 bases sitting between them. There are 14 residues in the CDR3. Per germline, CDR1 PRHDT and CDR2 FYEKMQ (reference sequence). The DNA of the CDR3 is TGTGCCAGCAGCCGACGCAACGGGAAGAACGAGCAGTACTTC. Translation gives CASSRRNGKNEQYF.

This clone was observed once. CDR3 amino acids: CASSHAAEGNTIYF. For the CDR3, the DNA is TGTGCCAGCAGCCACGCGGCAGAAGGAAACACCATATATTTT. V is TRBV5-5 and J is TRBJ1-3; no firm D call. The CDR3 runs to 14 residues. V was cut by 4 bases and J by 4 bases, with 12 bases left in between. Germline lookup yields CDR1 SGHKS and CDR2 YYEKEE (reference sequence). Full variable domain (remainder filled in from reference TRBV5-5 and TRBJ1-3): DAGVTQSPTHLIKTRGQQVTLRCSPISGHKSVSWYQQVLGQGPQFIFQYYEKEERGRGNFPDRFSARQFPNYSSELNVNALLLGDSALYLCASSHAAEGNTIYFGEGSWLTVV.

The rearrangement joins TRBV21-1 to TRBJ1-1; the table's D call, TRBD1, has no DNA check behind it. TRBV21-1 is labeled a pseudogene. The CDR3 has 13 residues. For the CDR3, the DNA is TGTGCCAGCAGCAACCACAGGGGCACTGAAGCTTTCTTT. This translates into CASSNHRGTEAFF.

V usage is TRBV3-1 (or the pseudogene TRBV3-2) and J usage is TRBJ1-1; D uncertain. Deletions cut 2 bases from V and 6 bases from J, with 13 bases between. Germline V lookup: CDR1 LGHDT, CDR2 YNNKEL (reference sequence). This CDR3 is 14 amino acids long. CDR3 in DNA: TGTGCCAGCAGCCAATCCGGGGTACCCCCTGAAGCTTTCTTT. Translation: CASSQSGVPPEAFF.

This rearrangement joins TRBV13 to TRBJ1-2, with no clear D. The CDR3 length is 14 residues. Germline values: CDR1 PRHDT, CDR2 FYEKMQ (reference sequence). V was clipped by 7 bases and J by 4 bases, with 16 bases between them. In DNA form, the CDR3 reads TGTGCCAGCACCAAATCCCAGGAATTCTATGGCTACACCTTC. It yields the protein CASTKSQEFYGYTF.

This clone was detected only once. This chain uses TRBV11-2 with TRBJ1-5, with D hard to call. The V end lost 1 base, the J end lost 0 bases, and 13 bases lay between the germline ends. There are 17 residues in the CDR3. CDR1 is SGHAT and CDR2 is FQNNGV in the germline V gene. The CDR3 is CASSLGSGSYSNQPQHF. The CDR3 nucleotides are TGTGCCAGCAGCTTAGGGTCAGGCTCATATAGCAATCAGCCCCAGCATTTT.

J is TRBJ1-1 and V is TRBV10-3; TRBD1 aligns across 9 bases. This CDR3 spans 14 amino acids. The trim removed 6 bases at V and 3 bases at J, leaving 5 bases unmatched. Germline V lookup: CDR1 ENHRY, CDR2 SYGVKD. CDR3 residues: CAISDRGIDTEAFF. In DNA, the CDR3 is TGTGCCATCAGCGACAGGGGGATAGACACTGAAGCTTTCTTT.

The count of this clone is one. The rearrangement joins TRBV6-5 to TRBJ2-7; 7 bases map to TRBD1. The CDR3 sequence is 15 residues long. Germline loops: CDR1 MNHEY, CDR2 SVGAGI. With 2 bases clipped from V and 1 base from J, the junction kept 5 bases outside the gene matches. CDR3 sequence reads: CASSYPGTVSYEQYF. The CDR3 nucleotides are TGTGCCAGCAGTTACCCCGGGACAGTATCCTACGAGCAGTACTTC.

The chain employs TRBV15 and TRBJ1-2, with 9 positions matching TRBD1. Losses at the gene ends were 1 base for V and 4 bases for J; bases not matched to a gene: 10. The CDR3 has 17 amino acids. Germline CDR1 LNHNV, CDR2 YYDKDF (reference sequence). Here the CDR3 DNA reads TGTGCCACCAGCAGAGCGAGTCGGGACAGGGACATCTATGGCTACACCTTC. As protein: CATSRASRDRDIYGYTF.

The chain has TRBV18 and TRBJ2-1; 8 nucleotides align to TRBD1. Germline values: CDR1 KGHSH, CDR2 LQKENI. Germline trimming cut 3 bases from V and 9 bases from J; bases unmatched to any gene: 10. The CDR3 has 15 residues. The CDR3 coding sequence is TGTGCCAGCTCACCGACAGGGGCCCTCGGCGGTGAGCAGTTCTTC. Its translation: CASSPTGALGGEQFF.

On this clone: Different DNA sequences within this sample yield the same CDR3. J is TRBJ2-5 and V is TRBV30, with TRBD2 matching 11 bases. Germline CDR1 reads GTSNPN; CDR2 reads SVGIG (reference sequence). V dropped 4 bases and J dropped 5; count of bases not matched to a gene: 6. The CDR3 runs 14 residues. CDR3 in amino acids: CAWNSGRAEETQYF. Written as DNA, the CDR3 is TGTGCCTGGAATAGCGGGAGGGCGGAGGAGACCCAGTACTTC.

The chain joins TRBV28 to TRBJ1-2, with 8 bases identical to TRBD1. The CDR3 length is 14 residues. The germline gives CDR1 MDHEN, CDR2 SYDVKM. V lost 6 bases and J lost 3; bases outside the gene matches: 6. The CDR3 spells CASSPRTGHYGYTF. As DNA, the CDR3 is TGTGCCAGCAGCCCCAGGACAGGGCACTATGGCTACACCTTC.

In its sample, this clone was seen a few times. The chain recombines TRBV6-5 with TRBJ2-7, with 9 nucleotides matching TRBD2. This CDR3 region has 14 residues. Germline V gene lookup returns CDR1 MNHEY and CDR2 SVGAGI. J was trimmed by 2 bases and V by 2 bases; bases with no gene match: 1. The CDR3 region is CASSYQRGAYEQYF. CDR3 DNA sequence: TGTGCCAGCAGTTACCAGCGGGGGGCCTACGAGCAGTACTTC.

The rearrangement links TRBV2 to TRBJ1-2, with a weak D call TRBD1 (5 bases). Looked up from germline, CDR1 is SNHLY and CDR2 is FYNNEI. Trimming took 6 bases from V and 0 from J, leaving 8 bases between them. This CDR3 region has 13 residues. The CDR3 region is CASSGTANYGYTF. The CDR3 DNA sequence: TGTGCCAGCAGCGGGACTGCTAACTATGGCTACACCTTC.